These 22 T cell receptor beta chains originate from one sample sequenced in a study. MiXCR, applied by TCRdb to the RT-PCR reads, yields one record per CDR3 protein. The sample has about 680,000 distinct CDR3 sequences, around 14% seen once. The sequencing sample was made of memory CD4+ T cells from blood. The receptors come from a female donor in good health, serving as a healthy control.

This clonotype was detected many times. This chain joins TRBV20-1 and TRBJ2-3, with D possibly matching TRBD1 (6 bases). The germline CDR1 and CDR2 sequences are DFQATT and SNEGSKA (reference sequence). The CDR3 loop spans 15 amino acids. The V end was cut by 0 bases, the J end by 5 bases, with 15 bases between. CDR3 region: CSARDPRSQGDTQYF. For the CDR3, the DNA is TGCAGTGCTAGAGATCCCCGATCACAGGGAGATACGCAGTATTTT.

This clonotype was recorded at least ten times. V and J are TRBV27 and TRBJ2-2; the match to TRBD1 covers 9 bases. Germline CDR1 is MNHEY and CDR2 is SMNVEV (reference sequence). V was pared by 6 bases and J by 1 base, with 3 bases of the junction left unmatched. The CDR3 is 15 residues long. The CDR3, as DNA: TGTGCCAGCAGCCGGGGACAGGGGAACACCGGGGAGCTGTTTTTT. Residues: CASSRGQGNTGELFF.

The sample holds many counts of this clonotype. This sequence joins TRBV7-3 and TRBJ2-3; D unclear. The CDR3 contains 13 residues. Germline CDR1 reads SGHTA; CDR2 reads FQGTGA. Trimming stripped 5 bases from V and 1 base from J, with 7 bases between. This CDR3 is CASSKDRTDTQYF. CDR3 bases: TGTGCCAGCAGCAAGGACCGCACAGATACGCAGTATTTT.

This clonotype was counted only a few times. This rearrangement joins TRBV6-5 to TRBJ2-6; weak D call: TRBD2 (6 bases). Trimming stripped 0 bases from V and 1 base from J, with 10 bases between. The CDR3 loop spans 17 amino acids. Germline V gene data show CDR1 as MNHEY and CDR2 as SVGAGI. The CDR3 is CASSYSIGGSGANVLTF. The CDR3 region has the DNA TGTGCCAGCAGTTACTCGATCGGAGGGTCTGGGGCCAACGTCCTGACTTTC.

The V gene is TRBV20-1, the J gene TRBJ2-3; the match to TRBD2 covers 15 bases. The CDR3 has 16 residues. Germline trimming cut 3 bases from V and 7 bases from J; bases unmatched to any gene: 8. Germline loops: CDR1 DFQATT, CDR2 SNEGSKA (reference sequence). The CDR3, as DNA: TGCAGTGCTAGTCCGGGGACTAGCGGGGGGACGAATACGCAGTATTTT. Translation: CSASPGTSGGTNTQYF.

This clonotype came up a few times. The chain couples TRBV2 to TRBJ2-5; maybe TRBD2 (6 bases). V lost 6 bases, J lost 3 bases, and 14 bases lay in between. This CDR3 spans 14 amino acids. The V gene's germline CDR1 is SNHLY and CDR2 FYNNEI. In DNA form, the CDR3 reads TGTGCCAGCAGGGCCGGGGCGGGGAAAGAGACCCAGTACTTC. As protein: CASRAGAGKETQYF.

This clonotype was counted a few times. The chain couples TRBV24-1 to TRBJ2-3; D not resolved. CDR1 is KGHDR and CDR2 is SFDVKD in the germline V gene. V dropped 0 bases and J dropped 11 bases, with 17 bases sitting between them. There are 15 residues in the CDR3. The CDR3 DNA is TGTGCCACCAGTGATTTGGGCGATTGGAGCTTAGGGCAGTATTTT. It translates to CATSDLGDWSLGQYF.

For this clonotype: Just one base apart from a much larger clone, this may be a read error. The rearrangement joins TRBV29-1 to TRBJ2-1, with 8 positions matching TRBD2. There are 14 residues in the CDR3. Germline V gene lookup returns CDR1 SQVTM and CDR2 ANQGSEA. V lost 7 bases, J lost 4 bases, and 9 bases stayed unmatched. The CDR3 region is CSAVPTSAYNEQFF. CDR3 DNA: TGCAGCGCTGTGCCGACTAGCGCTTACAATGAGCAGTTCTTC.

The CDR3 DNA reads TGCGCCAGCAGCCCCATCCCGACAGGGGAGCGTGAAAAACTGTTTTTT. Translating it yields CASSPIPTGEREKLFF. The chain uses TRBV4-3 and TRBJ1-4, with 8 bases matching TRBD1. Trimming took 4 bases from V and 7 from J; bases not matched to a gene: 11. The length of the CDR3 is 16 residues. CDR1 and CDR2 from the germline V gene are LGHNA and YSLEER.

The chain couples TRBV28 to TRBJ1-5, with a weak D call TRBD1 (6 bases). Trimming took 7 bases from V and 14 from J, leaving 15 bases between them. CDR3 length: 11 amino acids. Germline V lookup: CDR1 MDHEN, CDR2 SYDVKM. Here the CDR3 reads CASTLGTSKHF. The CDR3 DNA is TGTGCCAGCACCCTCGGGACATCGAAGCATTTT.

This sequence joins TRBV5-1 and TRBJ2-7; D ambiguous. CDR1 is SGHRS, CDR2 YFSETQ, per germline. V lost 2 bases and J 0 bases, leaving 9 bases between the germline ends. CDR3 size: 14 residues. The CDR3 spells CASSFGAYSYEQYF. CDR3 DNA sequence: TGCGCCAGCAGCTTCGGAGCGTACTCCTACGAGCAGTACTTC.

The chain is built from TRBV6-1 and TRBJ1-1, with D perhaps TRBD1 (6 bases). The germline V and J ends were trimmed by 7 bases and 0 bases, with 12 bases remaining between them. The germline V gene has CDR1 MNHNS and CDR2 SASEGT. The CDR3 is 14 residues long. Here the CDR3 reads CASIFQGMNTEAFF. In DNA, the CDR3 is TGTGCCAGCATTTTTCAGGGGATGAACACTGAAGCTTTCTTT.

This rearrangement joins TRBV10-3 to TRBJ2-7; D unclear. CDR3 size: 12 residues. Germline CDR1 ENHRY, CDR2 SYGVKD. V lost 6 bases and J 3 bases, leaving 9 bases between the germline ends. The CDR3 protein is CAIRDDNYEQYF. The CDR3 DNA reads TGTGCCATCAGGGACGACAACTACGAGCAGTACTTC.

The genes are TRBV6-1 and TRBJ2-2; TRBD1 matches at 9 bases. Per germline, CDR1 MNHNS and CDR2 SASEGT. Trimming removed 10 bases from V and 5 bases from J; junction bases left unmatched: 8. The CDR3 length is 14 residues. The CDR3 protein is CANRQGVWTGELFF. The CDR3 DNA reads TGTGCCAATAGACAGGGGGTATGGACCGGGGAGCTGTTTTTT.

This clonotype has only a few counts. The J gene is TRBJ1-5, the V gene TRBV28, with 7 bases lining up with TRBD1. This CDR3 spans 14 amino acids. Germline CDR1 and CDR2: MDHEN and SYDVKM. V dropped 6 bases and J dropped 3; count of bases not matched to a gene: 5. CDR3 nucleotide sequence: TGTGCCAGCAGGGGTGGACAGGTCAATCAGCCCCAGCATTTT. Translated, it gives CASRGGQVNQPQHF.

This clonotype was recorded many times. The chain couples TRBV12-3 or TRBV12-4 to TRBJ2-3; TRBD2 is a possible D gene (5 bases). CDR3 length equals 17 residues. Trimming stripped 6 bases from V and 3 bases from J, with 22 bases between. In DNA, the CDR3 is TGTGCCAGCAGCCCCGAGAGGGCCGTCGTGGGGACAGATACGCAGTATTTT. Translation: CASSPERAVVGTDTQYF.

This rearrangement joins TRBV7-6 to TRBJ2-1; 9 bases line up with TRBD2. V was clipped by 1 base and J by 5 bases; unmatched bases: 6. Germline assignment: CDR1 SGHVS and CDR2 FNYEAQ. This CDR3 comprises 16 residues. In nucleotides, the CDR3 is TGTGCCAGCAGCTTAGTTTTAGCGGGGGCGAACAATGAGCAGTTCTTC. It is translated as CASSLVLAGANNEQFF.

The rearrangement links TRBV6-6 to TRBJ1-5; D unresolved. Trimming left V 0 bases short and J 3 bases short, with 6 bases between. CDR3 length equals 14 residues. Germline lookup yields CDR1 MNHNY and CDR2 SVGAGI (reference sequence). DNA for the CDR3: TGTGCCAGCAGTTACTCGAATTCCAATCAGCCCCAGCATTTT. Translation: CASSYSNSNQPQHF.

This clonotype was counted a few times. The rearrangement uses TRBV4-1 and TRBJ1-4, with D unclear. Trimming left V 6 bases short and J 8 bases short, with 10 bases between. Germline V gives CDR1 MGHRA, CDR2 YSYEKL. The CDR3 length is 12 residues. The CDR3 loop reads CASSRSWEKLFF. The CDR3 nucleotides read TGCGCCAGCAGTCGCTCTTGGGAAAAACTGTTTTTT.

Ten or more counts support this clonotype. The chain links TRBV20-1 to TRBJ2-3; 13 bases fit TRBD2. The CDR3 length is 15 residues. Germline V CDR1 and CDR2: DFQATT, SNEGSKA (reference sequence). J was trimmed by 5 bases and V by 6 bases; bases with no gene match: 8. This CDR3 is CSALRLAGGKDTQYF. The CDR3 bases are TGCAGTGCCCTCCGACTAGCGGGAGGCAAAGATACGCAGTATTTT.

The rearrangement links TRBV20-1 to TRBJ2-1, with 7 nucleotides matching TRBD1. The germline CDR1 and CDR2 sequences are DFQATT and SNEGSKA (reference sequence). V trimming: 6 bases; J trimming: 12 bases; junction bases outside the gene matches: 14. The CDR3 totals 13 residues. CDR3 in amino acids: CSASPLGPGGQFF. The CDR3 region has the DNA TGCAGTGCCAGCCCACTAGGCCCAGGGGGGCAGTTCTTC.

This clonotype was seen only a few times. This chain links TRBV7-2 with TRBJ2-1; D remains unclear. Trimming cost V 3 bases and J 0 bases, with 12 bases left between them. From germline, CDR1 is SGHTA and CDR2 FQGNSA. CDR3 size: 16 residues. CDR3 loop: CASSFRQVSSYNEQFF. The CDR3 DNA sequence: TGTGCCAGCAGCTTTCGGCAGGTCAGCTCCTACAATGAGCAGTTCTTC.